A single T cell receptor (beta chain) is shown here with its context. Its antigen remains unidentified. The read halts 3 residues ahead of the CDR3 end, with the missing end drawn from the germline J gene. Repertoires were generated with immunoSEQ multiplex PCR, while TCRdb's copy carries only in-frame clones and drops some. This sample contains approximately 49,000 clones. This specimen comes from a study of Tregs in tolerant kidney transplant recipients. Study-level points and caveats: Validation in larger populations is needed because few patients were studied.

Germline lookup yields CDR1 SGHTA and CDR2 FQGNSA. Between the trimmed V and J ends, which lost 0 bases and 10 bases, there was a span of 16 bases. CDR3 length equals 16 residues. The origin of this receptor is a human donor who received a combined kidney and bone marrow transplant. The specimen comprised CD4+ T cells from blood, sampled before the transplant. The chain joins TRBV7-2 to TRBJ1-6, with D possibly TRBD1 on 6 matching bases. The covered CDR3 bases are TGTGCCAGCAGCTTAGCGCTGGGGGGGGCTGGGTCACCC. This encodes CASSLALGGAGSP. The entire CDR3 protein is CASSLALGGAGSPLHF.